This T cell receptor (beta chain) was documented in a study of CD8 T cells in ankylosing spondylitis. Quantitative 5'-RACE with molecular barcodes produced the TCR beta libraries. Using its own MiXCR run on the 5' RACE reads, TCRdb lists one record per CDR3 protein. The table lists some 37,000 distinct CDR3 sequences, 8% to 13% of them singletons. Concerning this clonotype: The antigen remains unidentified.

The germline CDR1 and CDR2 sequences are SEHNR and FQNEAQ (reference sequence). The CDR3 consists of 15 residues. J was trimmed by 2 bases and V by 7 bases; bases with no gene match: 8. Regarding the study as a whole: Certain motif variants had earlier been reported in reactive arthritis synovial fluid and blood. Among TCR beta sequences, a motif of eight highly homologous variants appeared characteristic of ankylosing spondylitis blood. The study looked at matched synovial fluid samples from ankylosing spondylitis patients. Disease-linked clones were reported to be significantly enriched there.

The sequence was collected from a male donor with ankylosing spondylitis. The V call is TRBV7-9, the J call TRBJ1-3; 7 nucleotides line up with TRBD1. Sequenced: synovial fluid, either unsorted or a sorted T cell fraction (not recorded which). In DNA, the CDR3 is TGTGCCAGCAAACCTCAAACAGGGGCTGGAAACACCATATATTTT. Its translation is CASKPQTGAGNTIYF.